The entry below describes one T cell receptor beta chain. In germline, CDR1 is SGHVS, CDR2 FQNEAQ. V was cut by 2 bases and J by 5 bases, with 15 bases left in between. The CDR3 runs 15 residues. The sample comes from a study of blood T cell repertoires in COVID-19. Background on the study: From the United States, Italy and Spain came samples of acute and convalescent COVID-19.

Authors' processing steps: Reference gene primer amplification gave estimated nucleated cell counts. Some clones are missing from TCRdb's copy, which holds only in-frame ones; the method was immunoSEQ multiplex PCR. The DNA gave D and trimming, while V, J and clone size come from that table. Of over 150,000 clones listed, about 88% are singletons. Individuals drawn from about 26 US areas were about 18 to 95 years old. Recovery meant two consecutive negative NP/OP PCR tests, professional clearance, or resolved symptoms. The sample comprised PBMCs or T cells enriched from blood (not recorded which). This clonotype originated in a woman between 45 and 65 years old who had recovered from COVID-19. The genes are TRBV7-8 and TRBJ1-2, with D tentatively TRBD1 (5 bases). The CDR3 DNA reads TGTGCCAGCAGCTTAACCCGGGGGGGGGAGTATGGCTACACCTTC. Protein: CASSLTRGGEYGYTF.